The 15 T cell receptor beta chains presented below share a single source sample, sequenced in a study of T-cell memory formation after mild COVID-19. TCRdb reprocessed the 5' RACE reads with MiXCR, giving one entry per CDR3 protein. The repertoire holds about 200,000 distinct CDR3 sequences, with around 8.8% as singletons. Sequencing was performed on PBMCs or a T cell subset sorted from them (not recorded which). These receptors came from a man aged 18 to 30 who had mild COVID-19 (a few samples of this study predate the infection). Cell type and time point are not known.

This clonotype was detected ten times or more. This chain links TRBV25-1 with TRBJ2-5, with D possibly called TRBD1 or TRBD2 (6 bases each). This CDR3 has 16 residues. CDR1 and CDR2 (germline): MGHDK, SYGVNS. Trimming pared 1 base from V and 1 base from J, leaving 13 bases between. CDR3: CASSELGGKGQETQYF. In DNA form, the CDR3 reads TGTGCCAGCAGTGAATTAGGGGGGAAGGGCCAAGAGACCCAGTACTTC.

This clonotype was seen a single time. The DNA for the CDR3 is TGTGCCAGCAAGAGAAGGGGTTACACCGGGGAGCTGTTTTTT. Its protein is CASKRRGYTGELFF. The rearrangement joins TRBV2 to TRBJ2-2, with D perhaps matching TRBD1 (5 bases). Trimming removed 7 bases at V and 3 bases at J, with 12 bases between. Germline assignment: CDR1 SNHLY and CDR2 FYNNEI. This CDR3 contains 14 residues.

V and J are TRBV5-3 and TRBJ2-7; D possibly matches TRBD1 or TRBD2 (6 bases each). Being an ORF, TRBV5-3 has a function that is uncertain. Trimming cost V 4 bases and J 2 bases, with 13 bases left between them. This CDR3 is built from 14 residues. The CDR3 coding sequence is TGTGCCAGAAGCCCGAAAGGGGGGACCTACGAGCAGTACGTC. This codes for CARSPKGGTYEQYV.

This clonotype was counted at least ten times. The V gene is TRBV5-1, the J gene TRBJ2-4; 9 bases are shared with TRBD2. The V gene end was trimmed by 0 bases and the J gene end by 0 bases; junction bases not matched to a gene: 7. CDR3 length equals 18 residues. Germline CDR1 and CDR2: SGHRS and YFSETQ. The CDR3 protein is CASSLAFLAGLAKNIQYF. The CDR3 DNA is TGCGCCAGCAGCTTGGCCTTCCTAGCGGGACTAGCCAAAAACATTCAGTACTTC.

This clonotype was detected a few times. DNA of the CDR3: TGCGGTGTAGAGGGCACAGCGGCATACAATGAGCAGTTCTTC. It yields the protein CGVEGTAAYNEQFF. This rearrangement joins TRBV20-1 to TRBJ2-1, with a possible D match to TRBD2 (5 bases). The CDR3 is 14 residues long. CDR1 is DFQATT, CDR2 SNEGSKA, per germline (reference sequence).

The chain links TRBV20-1 to TRBJ2-3; D is possibly TRBD1 (7 bases). This CDR3 contains 14 residues. The germline CDR1 and CDR2 sequences are DFQATT and SNEGSKA (reference sequence). The V end lost 3 bases, the J end lost 6 bases, and 16 bases lay between the germline ends. CDR3 coding DNA: TGCAGTGCTAGTCGCCCAGGGGGGTCGGATACGCAGTATTTT. Its translation is CSASRPGGSDTQYF.

This clonotype occurred a few times. The chain combines TRBV20-1 with TRBJ2-5; D is unclear. There are 14 residues in the CDR3. Trimming stripped 5 bases from V and 4 bases from J, with 17 bases between. The germline gives CDR1 DFQATT, CDR2 SNEGSKA (reference sequence). The CDR3 nucleotides are TGCAGTGCTCCCCGGCCAAGTCCTGGAGAGACCCAGTACTTC. Its translation: CSAPRPSPGETQYF.

The sample holds many counts of this clonotype. The V gene is TRBV9, the J gene TRBJ1-2; 7 positions match TRBD1. Germline V lookup: CDR1 SGDLS, CDR2 YYNGEE. J gave up 8 bases and V 0 bases, and 13 bases lay outside the gene matches. The CDR3 runs 16 residues. This chain's CDR3 is CASSVASRGGPSGYTF. The CDR3 nucleotides are TGTGCCAGCAGCGTAGCTTCGAGAGGGGGCCCTTCAGGCTACACCTTC.

CDR3 bases: TGTGCTAGTTCTCCCGGGACAGAGCGCTATGGCTACACCTTC. This encodes CASSPGTERYGYTF. V and J are TRBV12-5 and TRBJ1-2; 7 bases match TRBD1. Trimming removed 8 bases from V and 4 bases from J; junction bases left unmatched: 10. The CDR3 covers 14 residues. In germline, CDR1 is LGHNT, CDR2 FRNRAP.

The table lists this clonotype with many counts. The genes are TRBV20-1 and TRBJ1-6, with no clear D. This CDR3 spans 15 amino acids. CDR1 and CDR2 (germline): DFQATT, SNEGSKA (reference sequence). V was trimmed by 2 bases and J by 6 bases, leaving 14 bases between them. The CDR3 region has the DNA TGCAGTGCTAGACTTATGAGGCGGGCTAATTCACCCCTCCACTTT. Translated, it gives CSARLMRRANSPLHF.

V and J are TRBV6-5 and TRBJ2-2; no firm D call. This CDR3 contains 14 residues. V gave up 1 base and J gave up 0 bases, with 3 bases separating them. CDR1 is MNHEY, CDR2 SVGAGI, per germline. For the CDR3, the DNA is TGTGCCAGCAGTTACTGGTCGAACACCGGGGAGCTGTTTTTT. This encodes CASSYWSNTGELFF.

This clonotype was counted a few times. J is TRBJ2-5 and V is TRBV5-1; 7 nucleotides match TRBD2. V shed 4 bases, J shed 0 bases, and the junction held 9 bases outside the gene matches. The CDR3 is 16 residues long. From germline, CDR1 is SGHRS and CDR2 YFSETQ. CDR3 bases: TGCGCCAGCAGCCCGCTCGGCGGGGGTAACCAAGAGACCCAGTACTTC. Its protein product is CASSPLGGGNQETQYF.

A few counts support this clonotype. The rearrangement uses TRBV18 and TRBJ2-5; tentatively, D is TRBD2 (6 bases). Germline CDR1 is KGHSH and CDR2 is LQKENI. This CDR3 has 16 amino acids. V lost 0 bases to trimming and J lost 5 bases, with 16 bases between them. The CDR3 DNA follows: TGTGCCAGCTCACCACCCAAGGGACTTGTCGGGGAGACCCAGTACTTC. As protein: CASSPPKGLVGETQYF.

This clonotype came up a few times. The chain uses TRBV29-1 and TRBJ2-5; the match to TRBD1 covers 7 bases. Germline V lookup: CDR1 SQVTM, CDR2 ANQGSEA. The V and J ends lost 0 bases and 2 bases, in that order; junction bases with no gene match: 3. The CDR3 is 14 amino acids. The CDR3 loop is CSVEDSGQQETQYF. As DNA, the CDR3 is TGCAGCGTTGAAGATTCGGGACAGCAAGAGACCCAGTACTTC. The entire variable domain, with the rest obtained from reference TRBV29-1 and TRBJ2-5, is as follows: SAVISQKPSRDICQRGTSLTIQCQVDSQVTMMFWYRQQPGQSLTLIATANQGSEATYESGFVIDKFPISRPNLTFSTLTVSNMSPEDSSIYLCSVEDSGQQETQYFGPGTRLLVL.

The V call is TRBV5-1, the J call TRBJ1-2, with unresolved D. V lost 5 bases and J 2 bases, leaving 7 bases between the germline ends. The germline V gene encodes CDR1 SGHRS and CDR2 YFSETQ. The CDR3 sequence is 12 residues long. This CDR3 is CASRPENYGYTF. The CDR3 DNA is TGCGCCAGCAGACCAGAAAACTATGGCTACACCTTC.